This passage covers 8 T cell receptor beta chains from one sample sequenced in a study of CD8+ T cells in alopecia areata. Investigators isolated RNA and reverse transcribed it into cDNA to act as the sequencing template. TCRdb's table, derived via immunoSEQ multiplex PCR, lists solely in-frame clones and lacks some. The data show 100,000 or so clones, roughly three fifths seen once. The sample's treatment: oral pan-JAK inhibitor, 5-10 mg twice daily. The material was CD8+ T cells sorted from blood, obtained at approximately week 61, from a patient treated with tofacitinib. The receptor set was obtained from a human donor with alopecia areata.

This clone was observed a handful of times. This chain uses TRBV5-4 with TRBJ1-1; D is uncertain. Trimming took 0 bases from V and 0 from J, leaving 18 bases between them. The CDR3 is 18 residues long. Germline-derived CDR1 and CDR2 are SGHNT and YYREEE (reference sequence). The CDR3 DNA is TGTGCCAGCAGCTTGGCGGACCGCTTTACGACTATGAACACTGAAGCTTTCTTT. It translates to CASSLADRFTTMNTEAFF.

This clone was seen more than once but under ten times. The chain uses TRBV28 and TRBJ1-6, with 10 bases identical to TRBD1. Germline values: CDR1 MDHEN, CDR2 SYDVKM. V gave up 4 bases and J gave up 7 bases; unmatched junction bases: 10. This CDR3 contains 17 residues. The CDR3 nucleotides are TGTGCCAGCAGTTCCCACCGACAGGGGGCGTTGAATTCACCCCTCCACTTT. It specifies CASSSHRQGALNSPLHF.

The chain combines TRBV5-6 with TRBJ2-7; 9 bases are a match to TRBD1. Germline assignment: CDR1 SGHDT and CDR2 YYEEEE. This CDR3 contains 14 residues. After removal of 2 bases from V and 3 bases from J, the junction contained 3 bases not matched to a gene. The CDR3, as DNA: TGTGCCAGCAGCTTAGGACAGGGGTTCTACGAGCAGTACTTC. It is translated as CASSLGQGFYEQYF.

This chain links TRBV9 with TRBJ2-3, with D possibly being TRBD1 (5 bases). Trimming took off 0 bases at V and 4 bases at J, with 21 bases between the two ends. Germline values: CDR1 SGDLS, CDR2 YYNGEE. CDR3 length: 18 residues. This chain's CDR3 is CASSVEGSAGLAADTQYF. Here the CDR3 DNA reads TGTGCCAGCAGCGTAGAAGGTTCGGCAGGGCTCGCGGCAGATACGCAGTATTTT.

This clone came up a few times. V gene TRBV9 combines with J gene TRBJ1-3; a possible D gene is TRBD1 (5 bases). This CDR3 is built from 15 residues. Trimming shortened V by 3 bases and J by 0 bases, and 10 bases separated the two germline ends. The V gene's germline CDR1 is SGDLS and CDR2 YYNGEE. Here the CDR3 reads CASSATRDSGNTIYF. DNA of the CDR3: TGTGCCAGCAGCGCAACCAGGGACTCTGGAAACACCATATATTTT.

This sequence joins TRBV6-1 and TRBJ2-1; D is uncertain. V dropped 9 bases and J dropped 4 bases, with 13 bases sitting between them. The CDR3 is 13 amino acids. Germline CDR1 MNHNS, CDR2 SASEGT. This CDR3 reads CASGVPGYNEQFF. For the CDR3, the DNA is TGTGCCAGTGGGGTCCCTGGGTACAATGAGCAGTTCTTC.

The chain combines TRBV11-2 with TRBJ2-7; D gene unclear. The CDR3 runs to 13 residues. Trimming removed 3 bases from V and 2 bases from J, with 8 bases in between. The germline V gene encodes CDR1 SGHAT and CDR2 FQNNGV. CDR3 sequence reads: CASSLEQPYEQYF. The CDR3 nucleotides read TGTGCCAGCAGCTTGGAACAGCCCTACGAGCAGTACTTC.

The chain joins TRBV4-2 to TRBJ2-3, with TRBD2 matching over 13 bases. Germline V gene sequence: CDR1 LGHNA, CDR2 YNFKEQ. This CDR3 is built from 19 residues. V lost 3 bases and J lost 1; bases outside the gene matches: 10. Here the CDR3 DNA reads TGTGCCAGCAGCCACGGACTAGCGGGGGACCCTCCCCGCACAGATACGCAGTATTTT. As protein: CASSHGLAGDPPRTDTQYF.